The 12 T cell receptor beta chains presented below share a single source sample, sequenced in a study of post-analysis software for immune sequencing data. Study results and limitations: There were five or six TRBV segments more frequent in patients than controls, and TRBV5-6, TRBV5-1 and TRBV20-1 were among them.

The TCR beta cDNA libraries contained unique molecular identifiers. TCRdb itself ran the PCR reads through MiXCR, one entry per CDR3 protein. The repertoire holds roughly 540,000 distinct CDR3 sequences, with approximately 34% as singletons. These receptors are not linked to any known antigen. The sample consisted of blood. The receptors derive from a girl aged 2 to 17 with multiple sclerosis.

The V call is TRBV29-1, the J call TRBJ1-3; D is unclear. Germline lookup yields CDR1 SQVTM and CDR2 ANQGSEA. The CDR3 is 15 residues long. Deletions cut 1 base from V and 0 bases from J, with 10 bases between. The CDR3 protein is CSVEAPDHSGNTIYF. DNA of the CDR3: TGCAGCGTTGAAGCGCCCGACCACTCTGGAAACACCATATATTTT.

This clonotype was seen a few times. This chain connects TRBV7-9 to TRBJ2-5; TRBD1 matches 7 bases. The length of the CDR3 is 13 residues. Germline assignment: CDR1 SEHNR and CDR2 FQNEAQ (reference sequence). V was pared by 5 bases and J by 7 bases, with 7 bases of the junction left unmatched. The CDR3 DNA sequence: TGTGCCAGCAGCGGTACAGGGGAATCGACCCAGTACTTC. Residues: CASSGTGESTQYF.

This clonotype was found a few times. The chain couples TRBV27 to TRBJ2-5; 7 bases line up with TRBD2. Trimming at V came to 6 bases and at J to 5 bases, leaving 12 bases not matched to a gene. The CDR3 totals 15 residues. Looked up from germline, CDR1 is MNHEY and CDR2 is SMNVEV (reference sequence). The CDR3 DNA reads TGTGCCAGCAGAGGCTTTGGGGGGGATACTGAGACCCAGTACTTC. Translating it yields CASRGFGGDTETQYF.

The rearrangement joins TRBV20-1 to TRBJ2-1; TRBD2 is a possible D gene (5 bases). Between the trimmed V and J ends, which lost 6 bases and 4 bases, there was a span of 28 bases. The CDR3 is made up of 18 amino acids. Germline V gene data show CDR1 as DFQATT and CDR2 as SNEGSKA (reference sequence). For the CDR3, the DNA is TGCAGTGCCCCTAGGTGGGAGCGGACGGTATTAAGGTACAATGAGCAGTTCTTC. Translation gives CSAPRWERTVLRYNEQFF.

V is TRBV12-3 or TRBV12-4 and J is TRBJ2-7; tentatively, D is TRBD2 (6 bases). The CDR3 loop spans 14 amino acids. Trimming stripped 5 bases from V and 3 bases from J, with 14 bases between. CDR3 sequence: CASSPRGRLYEQYF. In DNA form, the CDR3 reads TGTGCCAGCAGTCCGAGAGGGAGGCTCTACGAGCAGTACTTC.

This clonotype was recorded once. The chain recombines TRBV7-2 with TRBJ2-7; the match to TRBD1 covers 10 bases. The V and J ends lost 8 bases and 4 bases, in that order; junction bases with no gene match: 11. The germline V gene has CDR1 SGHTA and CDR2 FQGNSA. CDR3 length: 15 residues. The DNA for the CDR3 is TGTGCCAGCCGAAGACAGGGGGCTGGTAGGTACGAGCAGTACTTC. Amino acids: CASRRQGAGRYEQYF.

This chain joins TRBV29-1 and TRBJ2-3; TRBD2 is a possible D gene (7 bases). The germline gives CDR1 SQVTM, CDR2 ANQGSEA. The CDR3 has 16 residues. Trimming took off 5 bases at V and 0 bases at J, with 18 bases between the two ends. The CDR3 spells CSVHGPRGASTDTQYF. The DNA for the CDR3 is TGCAGCGTTCATGGGCCTCGGGGGGCTAGCACAGATACGCAGTATTTT.

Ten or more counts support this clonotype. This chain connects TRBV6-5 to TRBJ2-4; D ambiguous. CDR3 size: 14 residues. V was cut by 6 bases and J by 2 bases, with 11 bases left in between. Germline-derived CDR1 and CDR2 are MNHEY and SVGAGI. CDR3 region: CASSLDISKNIQYF. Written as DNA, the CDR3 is TGTGCCAGCAGCCTAGACATTTCCAAAAACATTCAGTACTTC.

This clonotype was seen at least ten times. The CDR3 sequence: CASSLALGYEQYF. CDR3 DNA sequence: TGTGCCAGCAGCTTAGCGCTGGGGTACGAGCAGTACTTC. V gene TRBV7-9 combines with J gene TRBJ2-7; no definite D call. Trimming pared 0 bases from V and 4 bases from J, leaving 7 bases between. Germline CDR1 SEHNR, CDR2 FQNEAQ (reference sequence). CDR3 length: 13 residues.

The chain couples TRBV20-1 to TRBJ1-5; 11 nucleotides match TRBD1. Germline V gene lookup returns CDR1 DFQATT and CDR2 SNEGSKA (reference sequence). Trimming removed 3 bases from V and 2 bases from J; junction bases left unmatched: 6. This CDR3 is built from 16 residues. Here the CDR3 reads CSASHWDRGGNQPQHF. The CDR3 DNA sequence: TGCAGTGCTAGCCACTGGGACAGGGGGGGCAATCAGCCCCAGCATTTT.

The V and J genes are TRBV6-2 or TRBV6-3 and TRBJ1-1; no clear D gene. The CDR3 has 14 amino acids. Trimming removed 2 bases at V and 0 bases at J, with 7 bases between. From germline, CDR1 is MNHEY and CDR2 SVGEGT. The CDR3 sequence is CASSYAQMNTEAFF. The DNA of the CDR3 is TGTGCCAGCAGTTACGCACAGATGAACACTGAAGCTTTCTTT.

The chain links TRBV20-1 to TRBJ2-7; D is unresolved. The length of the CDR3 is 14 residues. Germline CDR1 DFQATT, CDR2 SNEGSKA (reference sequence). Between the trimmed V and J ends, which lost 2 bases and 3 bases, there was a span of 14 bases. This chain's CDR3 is CSARNAGDLYEQYF. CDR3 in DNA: TGCAGTGCTAGAAACGCAGGAGATCTCTACGAGCAGTACTTC.